Listed here are 28 T cell receptor beta chains from one sample, sequenced in a study of shared clonotypes between healthy human individuals. Produced via immunoSEQ multiplex PCR; TCRdb's table is partial and in-frame only. This table has about 380,000 clones, approximately 97% appearing once. Sequenced input: memory CD8+ T cells sorted from blood. The subset: CD45RO+ cells pooled with CCR7-negative TemRA cells. All receptors come from a man aged 25-40 years in good health.

The chain couples TRBV5-5 to TRBJ2-3; 7 nucleotides line up with TRBD1. This CDR3 is built from 15 residues. Germline CDR1 SGHKS, CDR2 YYEKEE (reference sequence). J lost 4 bases, V lost 0 bases, and 5 bases had no gene match. The CDR3 DNA is TGTGCCAGCAGCTTGGGGACAGGAAACGCAGATACGCAGTATTTT. It is translated as CASSLGTGNADTQYF.

The V call is TRBV27, the J call TRBJ2-1, with D tentatively TRBD1 or TRBD2 (5 bases each). Trimming cost V 4 bases and J 9 bases, with 16 bases left between them. Germline V lookup: CDR1 MNHEY, CDR2 SMNVEV (reference sequence). CDR3 length equals 14 residues. CDR3 DNA sequence: TGTGCCAGCAGTTCGAACCCCAGGGCGGGTGAGCAGTTCTTC. The encoded protein is CASSSNPRAGEQFF.

This clone was detected once. The rearrangement links TRBV10-1 to TRBJ2-7, with D maybe TRBD2 (6 bases). In germline, CDR1 is WNHNN, CDR2 SYGVQD (reference sequence). The CDR3 sequence is 15 residues long. Trimming stripped 6 bases from V and 0 bases from J, with 15 bases between. CDR3 in DNA: TGCGCCAGCAGCCGAGAACCCGGGAGCTCCTACGAGCAGTACTTC. Encoded protein: CASSREPGSSYEQYF.

The chain joins TRBV2 to TRBJ1-5; D perhaps matches TRBD1 (5 bases). This CDR3 comprises 15 residues. Germline lookup yields CDR1 SNHLY and CDR2 FYNNEI. Trimming removed 9 bases at V and 4 bases at J, with 19 bases between. For the CDR3, the DNA is TGTGCCAGTAGACCGGGACCCCAGACAAATCAGCCCCAGCATTTT. Encoded protein: CASRPGPQTNQPQHF.

The chain uses TRBV10-3 and TRBJ1-5, with D unclear. Between the trimmed V and J ends, which lost 4 bases and 6 bases, there was a span of 13 bases. The CDR3 spans 14 residues. Germline V gives CDR1 ENHRY, CDR2 SYGVKD. CDR3 residues: CAISVTDASQPQHF. The CDR3 nucleotides are TGTGCCATCAGTGTGACGGACGCGAGTCAGCCCCAGCATTTT.

The V gene is TRBV27, the J gene TRBJ2-7, with D tentatively TRBD1 (6 bases). CDR1 is MNHEY, CDR2 SMNVEV, per germline (reference sequence). The CDR3 loop spans 15 amino acids. V lost 0 bases and J 3 bases, leaving 12 bases between the germline ends. This CDR3 reads CASSLSTGLGYEQYF. DNA of the CDR3: TGTGCCAGCAGTTTATCAACAGGGTTGGGCTACGAGCAGTACTTC.

The chain uses TRBV30 and TRBJ2-4, with a weak D call TRBD2 (6 bases). Trimming pared 0 bases from V and 2 bases from J, leaving 8 bases between. This CDR3 contains 14 residues. CDR1 is GTSNPN and CDR2 is SVGIG in the germline V gene (reference sequence). Here the CDR3 reads CAWSVGGTKNIQYF. The CDR3 DNA reads TGTGCCTGGAGTGTAGGCGGGACCAAAAACATTCAGTACTTC.

The rearrangement links TRBV6-1 to TRBJ2-1, with 7 bases matching TRBD2. V lost 0 bases to trimming and J lost 4 bases; unmatched junction nucleotides: 9. The germline gives CDR1 MNHNS, CDR2 SASEGT. The CDR3 is 17 residues long. The CDR3 loop is CASSEAPGGRVYNEQFF. DNA of the CDR3: TGTGCCAGCAGTGAAGCCCCTGGCGGGAGAGTGTACAATGAGCAGTTCTTC.

This sequence joins TRBV29-1 and TRBJ2-2; D tentatively reads TRBD1 or TRBD2 (5 bases each). The CDR3 covers 16 residues. Germline V lookup: CDR1 SQVTM, CDR2 ANQGSEA. Deletions cut 3 bases from V and 2 bases from J, with 16 bases between. The CDR3 nucleotides are TGCAGCGTTGAGCCGCCGGGACGGATAAACACCGGGGAGCTGTTTTTT. It translates to CSVEPPGRINTGELFF.

This clone was recorded once. The chain recombines TRBV10-1 with TRBJ2-1; D tentatively fits TRBD1 or TRBD2 (5 bases each). The CDR3 covers 14 residues. Germline CDR1 and CDR2: WNHNN and SYGVQD (reference sequence). V shed 4 bases and J shed 9 bases, with 16 bases lying between them. This CDR3 is CASSGDEGLVEQFF. CDR3 bases: TGCGCCAGCAGTGGGGACGAGGGCCTCGTTGAGCAGTTCTTC.

V gene TRBV14 combines with J gene TRBJ2-1, with D perhaps TRBD2 (5 bases). Germline V lookup: CDR1 SGHDN, CDR2 FVKESK. The CDR3 sequence is 17 residues long. V lost 4 bases to trimming and J lost 5 bases, with 21 bases between them. The CDR3 region has the DNA TGTGCCAGCAGCCGCCTCTGGAGGCCATCTCCTGACAATGAGCAGTTCTTC. Its protein is CASSRLWRPSPDNEQFF.

The V and J genes are TRBV20-1 and TRBJ2-7; no clear D. V was shortened by 0 bases and J by 9 bases, with 9 bases between the two germline ends. The CDR3 has 11 amino acids. Germline V lookup: CDR1 DFQATT, CDR2 SNEGSKA (reference sequence). CDR3 nucleotide sequence: TGCAGTGCTAGAGATACCGTGGGGCAGTACTTC. Translation: CSARDTVGQYF.

The chain carries TRBV18 and TRBJ2-7; 7 nucleotides agree with TRBD2. With V trimmed by 4 bases and J by 2 bases, 8 bases remained unmatched. The germline V gene encodes CDR1 KGHSH and CDR2 LQKENI. This CDR3 contains 15 residues. CDR3 DNA sequence: TGTGCCAGCTCACGAGGAGAGGGAGGGCCCTACGAGCAGTACTTC. Translation: CASSRGEGGPYEQYF. The variable domain in full, with the rest retrieved from reference TRBV18 and TRBJ2-7, is NAGVMQNPRHLVRRRGQEARLRCSPMKGHSHVYWYRQLPEEGLKFMVYLQKENIIDESGMPKERFSAEFPKEGPSILRIQQVVRGDSAAYFCASSRGEGGPYEQYFGPGTRLTVT.

The rearrangement uses TRBV11-3 and TRBJ2-1; TRBD1 agrees at 7 bases. The germline gives CDR1 SGHNT, CDR2 YENEEA. The CDR3 is 12 amino acids. Trimming removed 3 bases from V and 7 bases from J; junction bases left unmatched: 0. Here the CDR3 reads CASSFRGNEQFF. The CDR3 DNA sequence: TGTGCCAGCAGCTTCAGGGGGAATGAGCAGTTCTTC.

A word on this clone: Additional DNA sequences in this sample encode the identical CDR3. V gene TRBV19 combines with J gene TRBJ2-7; the match to TRBD2 covers 10 bases. Germline CDR1 reads LNHDA; CDR2 reads SQIVND (reference sequence). Unmatched junction bases numbered 0, after V lost 4 bases and J lost 3 bases. CDR3 size: 13 residues. Here the CDR3 reads CASSTSGSYEQYF. DNA of the CDR3: TGTGCCAGTAGTACTAGCGGGAGCTACGAGCAGTACTTC.

The V and J genes are TRBV7-3 and TRBJ1-5, with D possibly matching TRBD1 (5 bases). CDR3 length: 18 amino acids. The germline CDR1 and CDR2 sequences are SGHTA and FQGTGA. V lost 2 bases and J 3 bases, leaving 20 bases between the germline ends. CDR3 nucleotides: TGTGCCAGCAGCTTAGTCCAGGGAGTCGGTCGTGACAATCAGCCCCAGCATTTT. Its protein is CASSLVQGVGRDNQPQHF.

V gene TRBV19 combines with J gene TRBJ2-1, with 9 positions matching TRBD1. V was pared by 5 bases and J by 8 bases, with 7 bases of the junction left unmatched. The CDR3 spans 14 residues. The V gene's germline CDR1 is LNHDA and CDR2 SQIVND (reference sequence). CDR3: CASSLWDRADEQFF. The CDR3 DNA reads TGTGCCAGTAGTCTCTGGGACAGGGCGGATGAGCAGTTCTTC.

V usage is TRBV19 and J usage is TRBJ1-4; the D is unclear. The CDR3 has 13 residues. Trimming stripped 3 bases from V and 4 bases from J, with 6 bases between. The germline gives CDR1 LNHDA, CDR2 SQIVND (reference sequence). Written as DNA, the CDR3 is TGTGCCAGTAGTATTCTGGATAATGAAAAACTGTTTTTT. Protein: CASSILDNEKLFF. Full variable domain (remainder filled in from reference TRBV19 and TRBJ1-4): DGGITQSPKYLFRKEGQNVTLSCEQNLNHDAMYWYRQDPGQGLRLIYYSQIVNDFQKGDIAEGYSVSREKKESFPLTVTSAQKNPTAFYLCASSILDNEKLFFGSGTQLSVL.

The genes are TRBV15 and TRBJ2-5, with 10 bases identical to TRBD2. The CDR3 consists of 14 residues. CDR1 is LNHNV and CDR2 is YYDKDF in the germline V gene (reference sequence). With V trimmed by 1 base and J by 4 bases, 0 bases remained unmatched. CDR3 region: CATSRGLAGETQYF. The CDR3 bases are TGTGCCACCAGCAGAGGACTAGCGGGAGAGACCCAGTACTTC.

The genes are TRBV11-2 and TRBJ2-5; 12 nucleotides align to TRBD2. In germline, CDR1 is SGHAT, CDR2 FQNNGV. Trimming removed 1 base from V and 4 bases from J; junction bases left unmatched: 10. The CDR3 sequence is 18 residues long. CDR3 coding DNA: TGTGCCAGCAGCTTAGGCCCCCGACTAGCGGGAGTGGGAGAGACCCAGTACTTC. Residues: CASSLGPRLAGVGETQYF.

V gene TRBV27 combines with J gene TRBJ2-7, with D possibly TRBD1 on 5 matching bases. Trimming removed 2 bases from V and 2 bases from J, with 10 bases in between. Germline-derived CDR1 and CDR2 are MNHEY and SMNVEV (reference sequence). The CDR3 covers 14 residues. The CDR3 coding sequence is TGTGCCAGCAGTTTAAGGCCAGGGCCCTACGAGCAGTACTTC. Its protein is CASSLRPGPYEQYF.

The chain couples TRBV4-1 to TRBJ1-5; D is ambiguous. The CDR3 contains 15 residues. Germline CDR1 reads MGHRA; CDR2 reads YSYEKL. Trimming left V 1 base short and J 1 base short, with 8 bases between. CDR3: CASSQGTLSNQPQHF. DNA of the CDR3: TGCGCCAGCAGCCAAGGCACTCTAAGCAATCAGCCCCAGCATTTT.

The CDR3 loop is CAISGPTGLGIYEQYF. CDR3 nucleotide sequence: TGTGCCATCAGTGGACCTACGGGACTAGGTATCTACGAGCAGTACTTC. The chain uses TRBV10-3 and TRBJ2-7, with 8 bases matching TRBD2. The V gene's germline CDR1 is ENHRY and CDR2 SYGVKD. The CDR3 extends over 16 amino acids. J was trimmed by 3 bases and V by 4 bases; bases with no gene match: 11.

This clone was recorded once. This CDR3 is also generated by other DNA sequences in the sample. The chain links TRBV9 to TRBJ2-2; 8 bases match TRBD2. Germline V gives CDR1 SGDLS, CDR2 YYNGEE. V lost 0 bases and J lost 5; bases outside the gene matches: 3. This CDR3 contains 15 residues. The CDR3 nucleotides are TGTGCCAGCAGCGTAGCAAGCGGGGGTACCGGGGAGCTGTTTTTT. It is translated as CASSVASGGTGELFF.

The chain is built from TRBV5-1 and TRBJ2-1, with 11 bases aligning to TRBD2. The CDR3 totals 14 residues. Per the germline V gene, CDR1 is SGHRS and CDR2 is YFSETQ. Losses at the gene ends were 9 bases for V and 2 bases for J; bases not matched to a gene: 4. The chain's CDR3 is CATATSGAYNEQFF. In nucleotides, the CDR3 is TGCGCCACCGCGACTAGCGGGGCCTACAATGAGCAGTTCTTC.

The CDR3 DNA sequence: TGTGCCAGCAGCCAACAGGGATTTACAGCCGGAAACACCATATATTTT. Its translation is CASSQQGFTAGNTIYF. This chain links TRBV28 with TRBJ1-3; the D gene is possibly TRBD1 (6 bases). CDR1 is MDHEN and CDR2 is SYDVKM in the germline V gene. This CDR3 has 16 amino acids. The V end was cut by 6 bases, the J end by 4 bases, with 19 bases between.

This chain connects TRBV15 to TRBJ2-2; a weak D match, TRBD1 (6 bases). The CDR3 consists of 16 residues. With 0 bases removed from V and 5 bases from J, the gap between germline ends came to 13 bases. The germline V gene has CDR1 LNHNV and CDR2 YYDKDF (reference sequence). In DNA form, the CDR3 reads TGTGCCACCAGCAGAGACGTTGGGGGCGGGACCGGGGAGCTGTTTTTT. Encoded protein: CATSRDVGGGTGELFF.

The chain recombines TRBV5-1 with TRBJ2-7, with 7 bases matching TRBD1. CDR1 and CDR2 (germline): SGHRS, YFSETQ. J lost 0 bases, V lost 3 bases, and 12 bases had no gene match. CDR3 size: 17 residues. CDR3 DNA: TGCGCCAGCAGCTCCCGAGCCGGGGACAGTCCCTCCTACGAGCAGTACTTC. Its translation is CASSSRAGDSPSYEQYF.